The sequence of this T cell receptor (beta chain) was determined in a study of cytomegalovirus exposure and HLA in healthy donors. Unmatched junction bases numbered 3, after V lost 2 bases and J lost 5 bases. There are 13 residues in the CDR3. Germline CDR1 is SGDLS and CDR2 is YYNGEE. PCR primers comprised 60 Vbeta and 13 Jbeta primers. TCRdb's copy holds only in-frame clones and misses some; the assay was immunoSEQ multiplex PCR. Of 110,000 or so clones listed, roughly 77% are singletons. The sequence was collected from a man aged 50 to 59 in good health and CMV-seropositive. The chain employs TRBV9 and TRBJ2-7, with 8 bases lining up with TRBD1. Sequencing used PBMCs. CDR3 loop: CASSVDRDHEQYF. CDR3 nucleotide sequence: TGTGCCAGCAGCGTGGACAGGGACCACGAGCAGTACTTC.